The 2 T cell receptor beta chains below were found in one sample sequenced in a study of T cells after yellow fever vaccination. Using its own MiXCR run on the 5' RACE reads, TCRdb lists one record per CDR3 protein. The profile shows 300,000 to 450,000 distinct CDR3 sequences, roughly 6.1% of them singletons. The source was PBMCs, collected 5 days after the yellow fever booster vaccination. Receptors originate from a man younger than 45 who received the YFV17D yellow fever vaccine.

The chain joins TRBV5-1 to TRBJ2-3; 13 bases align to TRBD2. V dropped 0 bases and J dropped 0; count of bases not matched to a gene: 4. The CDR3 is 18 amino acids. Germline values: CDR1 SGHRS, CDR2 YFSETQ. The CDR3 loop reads CASSLELAGGASTDTQYF. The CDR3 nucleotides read TGCGCCAGCAGCTTGGAACTAGCGGGAGGGGCAAGCACAGATACGCAGTATTTT.

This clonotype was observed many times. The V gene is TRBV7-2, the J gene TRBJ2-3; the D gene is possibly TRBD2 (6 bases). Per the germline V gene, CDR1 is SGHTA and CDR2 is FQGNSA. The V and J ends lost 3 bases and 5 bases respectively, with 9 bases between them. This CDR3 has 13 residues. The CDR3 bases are TGTGCCAGCAGCTTTTCGGGGGTAGATACGCAGTATTTT. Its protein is CASSFSGVDTQYF.